This T cell receptor beta chain was observed in a study of blood T cell repertoires in COVID-19. This CDR3 has 13 amino acids. Germline assignment: CDR1 SGHTA and CDR2 FQGNSA. With 4 bases removed from V and 2 bases from J, the gap between germline ends came to 9 bases. In the original workflow: Estimation of nucleated cell counts relied on the amplification of reference gene primers. The assay was immunoSEQ multiplex PCR, and TCRdb's table has in-frame clones only and misses some. The D gene and trimming were derived from the DNA, and the V and J assignments and clone size from that table. This table holds over 100,000 clones, about four fifths found once.

Sequencing was carried out using peripheral blood. The receptor's source is a man aged 55 to 69 with acute or convalescent COVID-19. The V gene is TRBV7-2, the J gene TRBJ2-7; tentative D call: TRBD1 (5 bases). In nucleotides, the CDR3 is TGTGCCAGCAGCTCAGGGATCACCTACGAGCAGTACTTC. Translation gives CASSSGITYEQYF.